These T cell receptor beta chains were read from a single sample in a study of radiation and T cells in renal cell carcinoma. Profiled with immunoSEQ multiplex PCR; TCRdb holds only in-frame clones, not every one. The sample includes some 150,000 clones, roughly 80% of them seen just once. This specimen consisted of blood, obtained from a patient whose treatment included radiotherapy and nephrectomy. All receptors derive from a woman aged 45-65 years with renal cell carcinoma. The CDR3 runs from the conserved cysteine through the conserved F or W. The order of the fields is V gene, D gene, J gene, clone size, CDR3 protein, CDR3 DNA. D genes are given only for firm matches. Not every row has a clone size; where given, it reads once, few, many or a size class.

V: TRBV9; D: -; J: TRBJ1-3; size: -; CDR3: CASSVPSSGNTIYF; DNA: TGTGCCAGCAGCGTACCGAGCTCTGGAAACACCATATATTTT
V: TRBV28; D: -; J: TRBJ1-1; size: -; CDR3: CASSYPQGGYTEAFF; DNA: TGTGCCAGCAGTTACCCACAGGGTGGGTACACTGAAGCTTTCTTT
V: TRBV5-6; D: -; J: TRBJ1-1; size: -; CDR3: CASSFRGTGGKAFF; DNA: TGTGCCAGCAGCTTCAGGGGTACGGGGGGAAAAGCTTTCTTT
V: TRBV15; D: TRBD2; J: TRBJ2-3; size: medium-sized; CDR3: CATSSSGTSGTTQYF; DNA: TGTGCCACCAGCAGCTCCGGGACTAGCGGGACTACGCAGTATTTT
V: TRBV5-4; D: -; J: TRBJ2-5; size: -; CDR3: CASSRGDGQETQYF; DNA: TGTGCCAGCAGCCGCGGGGACGGTCAAGAGACCCAGTACTTC
V: TRBV6-6; D: TRBD1; J: TRBJ1-4; size: -; CDR3: CASSYGQGEEKLFF; DNA: TGTGCCAGCAGTTACGGACAGGGGGAGGAAAAACTGTTTTTT
V: TRBV4-1; D: -; J: TRBJ2-7; size: -; CDR3: CASSQARDLLYEQYF; DNA: TGCGCCAGCAGCCAAGCGAGGGACCTACTCTACGAGCAGTACTTC
V: TRBV7-2; D: -; J: TRBJ1-1; size: -; CDR3: CASSLNRENTEAFF; DNA: TGTGCCAGCAGCTTGAACAGAGAGAACACTGAAGCTTTCTTT
V: TRBV29-1; D: TRBD1; J: TRBJ1-2; size: few; CDR3: CSVPGTAVLKRGGYTF; DNA: TGCAGCGTTCCCGGGACAGCAGTTCTGAAACGTGGTGGCTACACCTTC
V: TRBV7-2; D: -; J: TRBJ1-1; size: few; CDR3: CASSLTSPRNTEAFF; DNA: TGTGCCAGCAGCCTAACTTCACCCAGGAACACTGAAGCTTTCTTT
V: TRBV25-1; D: -; J: TRBJ1-3; size: few; CDR3: CASSRDTAPYSSGNTIYF; DNA: TGTGCCAGCAGCCGGGACACAGCGCCCTACTCCTCTGGAAACACCATATATTTT
V: TRBV6-6; D: -; J: TRBJ2-7; size: -; CDR3: CASGATFSYEQYF; DNA: TGTGCCAGCGGAGCGACCTTCTCCTACGAGCAGTACTTC
V: TRBV7-2; D: TRBD1; J: TRBJ2-7; size: -; CDR3: CASSPGQGIHEQYF; DNA: TGTGCCAGCAGCCCCGGACAGGGGATCCACGAGCAGTACTTC
V: TRBV19; D: -; J: TRBJ2-2; size: -; CDR3: CASSHRPDRELFF; DNA: TGTGCCAGTAGTCATAGACCCGACCGGGAGCTGTTTTTT
V: TRBV27; D: -; J: TRBJ1-5; size: -; CDR3: CASTPSTVADQPQHF; DNA: TGTGCCAGCACCCCAAGCACCGTCGCGGACCAGCCCCAGCATTTT
V: TRBV28; D: -; J: TRBJ2-2; size: -; CDR3: CASSYPAGGKLFF; DNA: TGTGCCAGCAGTTACCCCGCAGGGGGGAAGCTGTTTTTT
V: TRBV7-9; D: TRBD1; J: TRBJ1-2; size: -; CDR3: CASSSLRGDYGYTF; DNA: TGTGCCAGCAGTTCTCTCAGGGGGGACTATGGCTACACCTTC
V: TRBV5-3; D: -; J: TRBJ2-2; size: -; CDR3: CARSLVAGELFF; DNA: TGTGCCAGAAGCTTGGTCGCCGGGGAGCTGTTTTTT
V: TRBV30; D: -; J: TRBJ2-1; size: -; CDR3: CAWSLREKQFF; DNA: TGTGCCTGGAGTCTACGGGAGAAGCAGTTCTTC
V: TRBV9; D: -; J: TRBJ1-1; size: few; CDR3: CASSPLGTEAFF; DNA: TGTGCCAGCAGCCCCCTGGGCACTGAAGCTTTCTTT
V: TRBV2; D: -; J: TRBJ1-2; size: -; CDR3: CATQGAVYGYTF; DNA: TGTGCCACCCAGGGAGCAGTGTATGGCTACACCTTC
V: TRBV7-2; D: TRBD2; J: TRBJ2-3; size: -; CDR3: CASSLSGRLADTQYF; DNA: TGTGCCAGCAGCTTAAGCGGGAGACTAGCAGATACGCAGTATTTT
V: TRBV9; D: TRBD2; J: TRBJ2-7; size: once; CDR3: CASSISGSDDEQYF; DNA: TGTGCCAGCAGCATTAGCGGGAGTGACGACGAGCAGTACTTC
V: TRBV9; D: -; J: TRBJ1-4; size: -; CDR3: CASSPRQGYEKLFF; DNA: TGTGCCAGCAGCCCGAGGCAGGGGTATGAAAAACTGTTTTTT
V: TRBV4-1; D: -; J: TRBJ1-2; size: few; CDR3: CASSQTGFYGYTF; DNA: TGCGCCAGCAGCCAGACAGGATTCTATGGCTACACCTTC
V: TRBV19; D: -; J: TRBJ2-5; size: -; CDR3: CASKSGETQYF; DNA: TGTGCCAGCAAGTCGGGGGAGACCCAGTACTTC
V: TRBV7-8; D: -; J: TRBJ2-5; size: -; CDR3: CASSLRGMETQYF; DNA: TGTGCCAGCAGCTTACGTGGGATGGAGACCCAGTACTTC
V: TRBV11-2; D: TRBD1; J: TRBJ1-5; size: -; CDR3: CARPEDRGFCQPQHF; DNA: TGTGCCAGACCAGAGGACAGGGGGTTTTGTCAGCCCCAGCATTTT
V: TRBV7-9; D: TRBD2; J: TRBJ2-7; size: once; CDR3: CASSPNGLAGGLDEQYF; DNA: TGTGCCAGCAGCCCGAACGGACTAGCGGGAGGGCTTGACGAGCAGTACTTC
V: TRBV7-9; D: -; J: TRBJ2-5; size: -; CDR3: CASSLKPGRRQETQYF; DNA: TGTGCCAGCAGCTTAAAACCGGGACGGAGGCAAGAGACCCAGTACTTC
V: TRBV19; D: -; J: TRBJ2-7; size: few; CDR3: CASSTVLGGSYEQYF; DNA: TGTGCCAGTAGTACGGTTTTGGGGGGCTCCTACGAGCAGTACTTC
V: TRBV2; D: TRBD1; J: TRBJ2-7; size: -; CDR3: CASSLTGLRSYEQYF; DNA: TGTGCCAGCAGCCTGACAGGGCTACGATCCTACGAGCAGTACTTC
V: TRBV5-8; D: -; J: TRBJ2-6; size: few; CDR3: CASSLPDRDSGANVLTF; DNA: TGTGCCAGCAGCTTACCCGACCGGGACTCTGGGGCCAACGTCCTGACTTTC
V: TRBV5-4; D: TRBD2; J: TRBJ2-1; size: -; CDR3: CASSLGTSPNEQFF; DNA: TGTGCCAGCAGCTTGGGGACTAGCCCCAATGAGCAGTTCTTC
V: TRBV2; D: TRBD1; J: TRBJ2-1; size: -; CDR3: CASRGTGVYNEQFF; DNA: TGTGCCAGCAGGGGGACAGGGGTATACAATGAGCAGTTCTTC
V: TRBV30; D: TRBD2; J: TRBJ2-1; size: -; CDR3: CAWSVRRTSGGGDEQFF; DNA: TGTGCCTGGAGTGTACGGCGGACTAGCGGGGGCGGGGATGAGCAGTTCTTC
V: TRBV7-2; D: TRBD1; J: TRBJ1-1; size: -; CDR3: CASSPAGTGEAFF; DNA: TGTGCCAGCAGCCCTGCCGGGACAGGGGAAGCTTTCTTT
V: TRBV7-2; D: -; J: TRBJ2-7; size: -; CDR3: CASSLALQGSYEQYF; DNA: TGTGCCAGCAGCTTAGCGCTACAGGGATCCTACGAGCAGTACTTC
V: TRBV27; D: -; J: TRBJ1-6; size: once; CDR3: CASSFGLNSPLHF; DNA: TGTGCCAGCAGTTTTGGATTAAATTCACCCCTCCACTTT
V: TRBV7-9; D: -; J: TRBJ1-1; size: few; CDR3: CASSLRGYTEAFF; DNA: TGTGCCAGCAGCTTACGGGGTTACACTGAAGCTTTCTTT
V: TRBV13; D: -; J: TRBJ1-4; size: -; CDR3: CASSLPTGTNEKLFF; DNA: TGTGCCAGCAGCTTGCCCACAGGAACTAATGAAAAACTGTTTTTT
V: TRBV30; D: TRBD1; J: TRBJ1-5; size: -; CDR3: CACSTGTSNQPQHF; DNA: TGTGCCTGTTCGACAGGGACGAGCAATCAGCCCCAGCATTTT
V: TRBV10-3; D: -; J: TRBJ1-4; size: -; CDR3: CAISNFGGEKLFF; DNA: TGTGCCATCAGCAATTTCGGAGGGGAAAAACTGTTTTTT
V: TRBV7-2; D: -; J: TRBJ1-3; size: -; CDR3: CASSLELGAGGNTIYF; DNA: TGTGCCAGCAGCTTAGAATTGGGGGCTGGAGGAAACACCATATATTTT
V: TRBV10-3; D: -; J: TRBJ1-5; size: -; CDR3: CAISAQGGNQPQHF; DNA: TGTGCCATCAGTGCTCAGGGCGGCAATCAGCCCCAGCATTTT
V: TRBV7-2; D: -; J: TRBJ1-5; size: -; CDR3: CASSLRGLEPQHF; DNA: TGTGCCAGCAGCCTCCGAGGTTTGGAACCCCAGCATTTT
V: TRBV18; D: -; J: TRBJ1-5; size: -; CDR3: CASSPGVSNQPQHF; DNA: TGTGCCAGCTCACCGGGGGTTAGCAATCAGCCCCAGCATTTT
V: TRBV27; D: -; J: TRBJ1-2; size: -; CDR3: CASRQGNYGYTF; DNA: TGTGCCAGTCGCCAGGGGAACTATGGCTACACCTTC
V: TRBV7-2; D: TRBD1; J: TRBJ1-6; size: -; CDR3: CASSPRTGARNSPLHF; DNA: TGTGCCAGCAGCCCCCGGACAGGGGCACGTAATTCACCCCTCCACTTT
V: TRBV25-1; D: TRBD2; J: TRBJ2-7; size: -; CDR3: CASSPPGGGGEQYF; DNA: TGTGCCAGCAGTCCACCGGGGGGAGGAGGCGAGCAGTACTTC
V: TRBV27; D: -; J: TRBJ1-1; size: few; CDR3: CASGVGYTEAFF; DNA: TGTGCCAGCGGTGTGGGGTACACTGAAGCTTTCTTT
V: TRBV6-5; D: TRBD1; J: TRBJ2-1; size: -; CDR3: CASTRGNEQFF; DNA: TGTGCCAGCACCAGGGGGAATGAGCAGTTCTTC